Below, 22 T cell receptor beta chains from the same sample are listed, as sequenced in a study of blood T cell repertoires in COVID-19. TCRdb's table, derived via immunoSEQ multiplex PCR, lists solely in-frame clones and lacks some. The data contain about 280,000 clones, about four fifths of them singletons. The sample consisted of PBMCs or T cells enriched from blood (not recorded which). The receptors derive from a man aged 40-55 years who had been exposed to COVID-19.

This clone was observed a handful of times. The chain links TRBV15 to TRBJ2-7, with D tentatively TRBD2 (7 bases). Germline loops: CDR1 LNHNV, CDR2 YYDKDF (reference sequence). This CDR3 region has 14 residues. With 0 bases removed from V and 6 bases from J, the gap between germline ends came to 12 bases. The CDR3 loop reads CATSRDVGGLEQYF. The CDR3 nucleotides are TGTGCCACCAGCAGAGATGTGGGGGGGCTCGAGCAGTACTTC.

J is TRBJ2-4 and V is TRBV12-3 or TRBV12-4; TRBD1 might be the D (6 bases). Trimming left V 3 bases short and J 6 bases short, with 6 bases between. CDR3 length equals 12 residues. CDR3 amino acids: CASSLDRNIQYF. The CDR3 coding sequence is TGTGCCAGCAGTTTGGACAGAAACATTCAGTACTTC.

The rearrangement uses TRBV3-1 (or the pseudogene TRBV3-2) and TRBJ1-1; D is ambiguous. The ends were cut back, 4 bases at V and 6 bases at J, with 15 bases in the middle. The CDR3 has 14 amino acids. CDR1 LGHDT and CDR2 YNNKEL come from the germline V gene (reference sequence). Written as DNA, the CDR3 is TGTGCCAGCAGCCTCCGGTGGGAGGGATCTGAAGCTTTCTTT. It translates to CASSLRWEGSEAFF.

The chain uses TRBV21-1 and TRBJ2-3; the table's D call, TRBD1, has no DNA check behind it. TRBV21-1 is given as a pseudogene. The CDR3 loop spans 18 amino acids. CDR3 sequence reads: CASSKEWGQGKPTDTQYF. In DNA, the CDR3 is TGTGCCAGCAGCAAAGAGTGGGGACAGGGAAAACCCACAGATACGCAGTATTTT.

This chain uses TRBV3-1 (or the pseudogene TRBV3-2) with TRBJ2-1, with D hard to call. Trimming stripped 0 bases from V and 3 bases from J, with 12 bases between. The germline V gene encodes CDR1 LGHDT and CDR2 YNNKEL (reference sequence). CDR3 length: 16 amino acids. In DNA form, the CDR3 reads TGTGCCAGCAGCCAAGATGCGGCAACTCTCTACAATGAGCAGTTCTTC. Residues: CASSQDAATLYNEQFF.

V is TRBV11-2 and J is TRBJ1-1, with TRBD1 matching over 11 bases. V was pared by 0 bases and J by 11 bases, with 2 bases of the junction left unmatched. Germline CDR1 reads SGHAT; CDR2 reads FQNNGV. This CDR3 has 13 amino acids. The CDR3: CASSLDRDRGAFF. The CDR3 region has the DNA TGTGCCAGCAGCTTAGACCGGGACAGGGGGGCTTTCTTT.

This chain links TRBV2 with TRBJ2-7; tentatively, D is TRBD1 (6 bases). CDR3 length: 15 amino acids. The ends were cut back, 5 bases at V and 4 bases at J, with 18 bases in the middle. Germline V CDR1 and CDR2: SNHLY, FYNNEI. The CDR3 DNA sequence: TGTGCCAGCAGTCCCACTACAGGGTCCCTTTACGAGCAGTACTTC. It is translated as CASSPTTGSLYEQYF.

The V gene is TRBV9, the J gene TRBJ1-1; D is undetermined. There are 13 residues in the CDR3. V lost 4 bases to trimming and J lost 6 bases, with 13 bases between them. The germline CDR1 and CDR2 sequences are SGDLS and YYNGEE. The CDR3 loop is CASSPLPGAEAFF. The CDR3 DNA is TGTGCCAGCAGCCCTCTACCGGGTGCTGAAGCTTTCTTT. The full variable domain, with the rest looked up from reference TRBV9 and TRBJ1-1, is DSGVTQTPKHLITATGQRVTLRCSPRSGDLSVYWYQQSLDQGLQFLIQYYNGEERAKGNILERFSAQQFPDLHSELNLSSLELGDSALYFCASSPLPGAEAFFGQGTRLTVV.

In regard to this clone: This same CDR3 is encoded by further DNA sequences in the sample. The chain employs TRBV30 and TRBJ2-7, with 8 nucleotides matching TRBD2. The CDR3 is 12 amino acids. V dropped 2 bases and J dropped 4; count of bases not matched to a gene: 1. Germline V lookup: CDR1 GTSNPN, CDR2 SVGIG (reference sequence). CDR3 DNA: TGTGCCTGGAGTCGCGGGGGGTACGAGCAGTACTTC. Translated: CAWSRGGYEQYF.

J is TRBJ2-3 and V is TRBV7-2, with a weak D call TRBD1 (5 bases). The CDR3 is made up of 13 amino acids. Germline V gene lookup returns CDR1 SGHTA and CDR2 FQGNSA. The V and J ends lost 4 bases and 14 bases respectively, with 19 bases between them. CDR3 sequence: CASSYGAGNQGYF. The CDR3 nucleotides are TGTGCCAGCAGCTACGGCGCCGGCAATCAGGGGTATTTT.

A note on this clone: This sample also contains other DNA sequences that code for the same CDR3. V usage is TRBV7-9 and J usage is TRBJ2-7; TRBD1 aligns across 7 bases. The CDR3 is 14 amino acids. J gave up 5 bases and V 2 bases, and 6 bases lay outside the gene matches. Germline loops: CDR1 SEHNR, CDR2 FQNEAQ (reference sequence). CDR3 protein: CASSLQTGVHEQYF. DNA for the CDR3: TGTGCCAGCAGCTTACAAACAGGGGTCCACGAGCAGTACTTC.

The CDR3 DNA reads as TGCGCCAGCAGCTTGGGACTAGCCTTGGATGAGCAGTTCTTC. Amino acid sequence: CASSLGLALDEQFF. The chain recombines TRBV5-1 with TRBJ2-1; 7 bases line up with TRBD2. V shed 0 bases and J 8 bases; nucleotides not matched to a gene: 5. Per the germline V gene, CDR1 is SGHRS and CDR2 is YFSETQ. CDR3 length equals 14 residues. Together with reference TRBV5-1 and TRBJ2-1, the CDR3 gives the full variable domain: KAGVTQTPRYLIKTRGQQVTLSCSPISGHRSVSWYQQTPGQGLQFLFEYFSETQRNKGNFPGRFSGRQFSNSRSEMNVSTLELGDSALYLCASSLGLALDEQFFGPGTRLTVL.

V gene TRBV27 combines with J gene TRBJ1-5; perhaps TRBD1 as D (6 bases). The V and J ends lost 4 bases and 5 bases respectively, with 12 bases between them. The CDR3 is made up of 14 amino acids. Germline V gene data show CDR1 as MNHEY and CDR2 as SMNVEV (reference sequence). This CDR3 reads CASSSTQGYQPQHF. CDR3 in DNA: TGTGCCAGCAGTTCAACACAGGGATATCAGCCCCAGCATTTT.

CDR3 region: CATSRRGANTGELFF. The CDR3 DNA is TGTGCCACCAGTCGCCGCGGCGCGAACACCGGGGAGCTGTTTTTT. V and J are TRBV24-1 and TRBJ2-2; D is uncertain. The V end lost 6 bases, the J end lost 0 bases, and 10 bases lay between the germline ends. Germline CDR1 reads KGHDR; CDR2 reads SFDVKD. The CDR3 extends over 15 amino acids.

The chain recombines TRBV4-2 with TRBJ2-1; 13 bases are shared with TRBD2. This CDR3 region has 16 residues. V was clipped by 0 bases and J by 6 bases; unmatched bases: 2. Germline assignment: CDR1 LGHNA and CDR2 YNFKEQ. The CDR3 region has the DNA TGTGCCAGCAGCCAAGAGGGACTAGCGGGAAGCAATGAGCAGTTCTTC. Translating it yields CASSQEGLAGSNEQFF.

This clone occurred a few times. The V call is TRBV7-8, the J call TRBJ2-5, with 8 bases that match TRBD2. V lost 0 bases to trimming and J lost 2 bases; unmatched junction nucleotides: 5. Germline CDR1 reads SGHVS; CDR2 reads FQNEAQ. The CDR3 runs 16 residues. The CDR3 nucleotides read TGTGCCAGCAGCTTAGCGAATGGCGGGGGGCAAGAGACCCAGTACTTC. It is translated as CASSLANGGGQETQYF.

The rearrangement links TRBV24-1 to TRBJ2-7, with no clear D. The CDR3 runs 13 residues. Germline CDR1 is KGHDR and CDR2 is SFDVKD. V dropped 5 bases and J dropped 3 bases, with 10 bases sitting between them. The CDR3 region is CATSAPQNYEQYF. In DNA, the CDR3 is TGTGCCACCAGTGCCCCCCAAAACTACGAGCAGTACTTC.

The CDR3 region has the DNA TGTGCCAGCAGCGAGGGTGGGGGGAATAATTCACCCCTCCACTTT. This codes for CASSEGGGNNSPLHF. The V call is TRBV3-1 (or the pseudogene TRBV3-2), the J call TRBJ1-6; a weak D match, TRBD1 (5 bases). In germline, CDR1 is LGHDT, CDR2 YNNKEL (reference sequence). V was pared by 5 bases and J by 5 bases, with 13 bases between. This CDR3 region has 15 residues.

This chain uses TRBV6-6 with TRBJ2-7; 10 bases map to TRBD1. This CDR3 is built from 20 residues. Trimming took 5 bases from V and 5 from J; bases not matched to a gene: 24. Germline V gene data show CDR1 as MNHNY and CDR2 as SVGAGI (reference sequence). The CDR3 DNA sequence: TGTGCCAGCAGTCCAACTTATGACAGGGGGCTCGTTAATGACAGACACGAGCAGTACTTC. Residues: CASSPTYDRGLVNDRHEQYF.

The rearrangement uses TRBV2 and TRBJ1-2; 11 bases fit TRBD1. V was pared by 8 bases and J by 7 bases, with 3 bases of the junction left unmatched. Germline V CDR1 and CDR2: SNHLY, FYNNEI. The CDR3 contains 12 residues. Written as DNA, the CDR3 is TGTGCCAGCGGAGGACAGGGGGCTGGCTACACCTTC. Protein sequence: CASGGQGAGYTF.

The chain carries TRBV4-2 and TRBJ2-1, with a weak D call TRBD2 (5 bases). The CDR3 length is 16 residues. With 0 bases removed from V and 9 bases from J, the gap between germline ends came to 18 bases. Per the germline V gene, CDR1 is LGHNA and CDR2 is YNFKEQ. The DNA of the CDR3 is TGTGCCAGCAGCCAAGAGTATCTTCGGAGGACGAGTGAGCAGTTCTTC. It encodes CASSQEYLRRTSEQFF.

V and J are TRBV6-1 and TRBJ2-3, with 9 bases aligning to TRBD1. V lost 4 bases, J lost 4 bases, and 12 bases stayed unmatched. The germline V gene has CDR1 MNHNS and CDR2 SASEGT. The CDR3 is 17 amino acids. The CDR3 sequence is CASSGGNRGLGADTQYF. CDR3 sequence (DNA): TGTGCCAGCAGTGGAGGCAACAGGGGGCTTGGGGCAGATACGCAGTATTTT.